The source of this T cell receptor beta chain is a study of blood T cell repertoires in COVID-19. Whole-study context: Whether acute or convalescent, the COVID-19 samples came from the United States, Italy and Spain. PBMCs, B-cell-depleted T cells, or T cells were the source of the cDNA or gDNA that made up the material.

Original analysis: Reference gene primer amplification gave estimated nucleated cell counts. Assay used: immunoSEQ multiplex PCR; TCRdb lists only in-frame clones, some missing. From that table come the V and J calls and clone size; the DNA was used to work out D and trimming. The table shows more than 100,000 clones, with over 75% occurring only once. Germline-derived CDR1 and CDR2 are SGHRS and YFSETQ. The CDR3 is 15 amino acids. Trimming removed 4 bases at V and 0 bases at J, with 14 bases between. The TCR comes from a man aged 80 or over with acute or convalescent COVID-19. The chain joins TRBV5-1 to TRBJ2-7, with D perhaps matching TRBD2 (5 bases). The specimen was peripheral blood. The CDR3 reads CASSPGNSNSYEQYF. Here the CDR3 DNA reads TGCGCCAGCAGCCCCGGGAACTCGAACTCCTACGAGCAGTACTTC.